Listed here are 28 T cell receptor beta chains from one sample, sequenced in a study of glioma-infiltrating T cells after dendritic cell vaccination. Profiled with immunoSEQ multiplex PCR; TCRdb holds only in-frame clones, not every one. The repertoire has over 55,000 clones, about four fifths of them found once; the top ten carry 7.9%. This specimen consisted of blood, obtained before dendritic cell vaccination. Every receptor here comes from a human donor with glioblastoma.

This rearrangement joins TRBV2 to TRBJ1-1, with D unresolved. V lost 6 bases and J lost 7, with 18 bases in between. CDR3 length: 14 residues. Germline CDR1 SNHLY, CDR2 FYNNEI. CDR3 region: CASRWGVSSGEAFF. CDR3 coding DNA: TGTGCCAGCAGGTGGGGAGTGTCTTCGGGTGAAGCTTTCTTT.

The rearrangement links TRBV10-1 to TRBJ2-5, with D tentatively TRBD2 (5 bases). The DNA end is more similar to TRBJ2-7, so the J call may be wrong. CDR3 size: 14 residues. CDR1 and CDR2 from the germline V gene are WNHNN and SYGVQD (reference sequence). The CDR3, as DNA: TGCGCCAGCATCCCGTCCCGGGGTCTCTACGAGCAGTACTTC. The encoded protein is CASIPSRGLYEQYF.

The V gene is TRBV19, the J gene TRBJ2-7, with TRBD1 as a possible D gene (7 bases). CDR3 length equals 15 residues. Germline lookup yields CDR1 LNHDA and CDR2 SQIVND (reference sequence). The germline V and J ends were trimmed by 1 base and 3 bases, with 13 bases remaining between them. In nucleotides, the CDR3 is TGTGCCAGTAGTATAGGCGGGACAGAGAGCTACGAGCAGTACTTC. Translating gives CASSIGGTESYEQYF.

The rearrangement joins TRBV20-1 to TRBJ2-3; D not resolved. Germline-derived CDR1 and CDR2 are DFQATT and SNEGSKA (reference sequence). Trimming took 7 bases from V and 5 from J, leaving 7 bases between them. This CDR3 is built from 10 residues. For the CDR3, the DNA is TGCAGTGGCTATCAAGATACGCAGTATTTT. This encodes CSGYQDTQYF.

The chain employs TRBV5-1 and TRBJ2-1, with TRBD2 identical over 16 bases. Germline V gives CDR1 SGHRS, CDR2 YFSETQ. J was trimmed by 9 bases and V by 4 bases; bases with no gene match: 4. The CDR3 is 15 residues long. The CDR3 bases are TGCGCCAGCAGCACGGGGACTAGCGGGGGGGGTGAGCAGTTCTTC. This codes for CASSTGTSGGGEQFF.

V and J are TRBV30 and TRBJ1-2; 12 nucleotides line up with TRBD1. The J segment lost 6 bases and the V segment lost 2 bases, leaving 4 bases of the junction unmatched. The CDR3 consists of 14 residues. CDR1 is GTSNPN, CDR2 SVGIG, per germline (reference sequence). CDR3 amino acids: CAWSTGQGAHGYTF. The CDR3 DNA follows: TGTGCCTGGAGTACGGGACAGGGGGCTCATGGCTACACCTTC.

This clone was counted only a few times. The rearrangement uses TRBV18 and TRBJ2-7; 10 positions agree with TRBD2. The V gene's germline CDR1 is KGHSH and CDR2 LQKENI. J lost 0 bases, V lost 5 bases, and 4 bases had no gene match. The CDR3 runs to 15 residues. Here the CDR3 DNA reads TGTGCCAGCTCATTGAGCGGGGGGGCCTCCTACGAGCAGTACTTC. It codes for CASSLSGGASYEQYF.

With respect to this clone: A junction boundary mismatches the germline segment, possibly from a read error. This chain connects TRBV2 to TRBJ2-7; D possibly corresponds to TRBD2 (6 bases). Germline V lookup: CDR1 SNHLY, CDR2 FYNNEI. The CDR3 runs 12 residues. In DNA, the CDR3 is TGTGCCAGCCGGTCCTGGTTGGAGGGTTACAACTTC. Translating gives CASRSWLEGYNF. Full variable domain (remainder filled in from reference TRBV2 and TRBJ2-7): EPEVTQTPSHQVTQMGQEVILRCVPISNHLYFYWYRQILGQKVEFLVSFYNNEISEKSEIFDDQFSVERPDGSNFTLKIRSTKLEDSAMYFCASRSWLEGYNFGPGTRLTVT.

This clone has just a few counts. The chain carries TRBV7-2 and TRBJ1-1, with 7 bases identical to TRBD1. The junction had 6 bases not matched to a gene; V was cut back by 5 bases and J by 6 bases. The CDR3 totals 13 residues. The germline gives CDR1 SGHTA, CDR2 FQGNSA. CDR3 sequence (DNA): TGTGCCAGCAGCCCCCGAGGGGGCGCTGAAGCTTTCTTT. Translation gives CASSPRGGAEAFF.

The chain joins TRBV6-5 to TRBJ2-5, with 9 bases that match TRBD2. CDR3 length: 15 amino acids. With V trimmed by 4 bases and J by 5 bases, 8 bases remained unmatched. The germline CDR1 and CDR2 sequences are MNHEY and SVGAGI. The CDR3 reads CASSFTSGWDETQYF. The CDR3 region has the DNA TGTGCCAGCAGTTTCACTAGCGGGTGGGATGAGACCCAGTACTTC.

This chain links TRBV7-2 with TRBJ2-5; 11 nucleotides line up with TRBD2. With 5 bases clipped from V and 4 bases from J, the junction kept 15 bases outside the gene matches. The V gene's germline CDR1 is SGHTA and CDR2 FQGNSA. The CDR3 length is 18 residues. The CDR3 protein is CASSPLPLAGAWAETQYF. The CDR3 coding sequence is TGTGCCAGCAGCCCCCTCCCACTAGCGGGGGCCTGGGCAGAGACCCAGTACTTC.

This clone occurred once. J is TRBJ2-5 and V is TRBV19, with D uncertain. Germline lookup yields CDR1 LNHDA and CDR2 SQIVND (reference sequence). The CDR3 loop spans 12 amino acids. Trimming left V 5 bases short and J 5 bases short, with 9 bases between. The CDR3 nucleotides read TGTGCCAGTAGTCCCTCCGGGGAGACCCAGTACTTC. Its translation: CASSPSGETQYF.

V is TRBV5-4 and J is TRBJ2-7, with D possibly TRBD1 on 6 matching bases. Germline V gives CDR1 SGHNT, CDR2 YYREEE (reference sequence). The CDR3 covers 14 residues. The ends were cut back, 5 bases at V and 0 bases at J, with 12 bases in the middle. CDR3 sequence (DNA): TGTGCCAGCAGGAACTACAGGGACTCCTACGAGCAGTACTTC. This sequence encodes CASRNYRDSYEQYF. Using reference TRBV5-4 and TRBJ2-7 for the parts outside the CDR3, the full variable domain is ETGVTQSPTHLIKTRGQQVTLRCSSQSGHNTVSWYQQALGQGPQFIFQYYREEENGRGNFPPRFSGLQFPNYSSELNVNALELDDSALYLCASRNYRDSYEQYFGPGTRLTVT.

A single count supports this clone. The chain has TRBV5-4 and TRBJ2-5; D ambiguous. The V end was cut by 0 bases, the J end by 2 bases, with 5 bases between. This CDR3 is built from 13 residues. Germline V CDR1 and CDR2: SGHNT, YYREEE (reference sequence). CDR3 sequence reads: CASSLAIQETQYF. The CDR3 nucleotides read TGTGCCAGCAGCTTGGCTATTCAAGAGACCCAGTACTTC.

CDR3 amino acids: CASSTRDRGHSVGDSPLHF. The CDR3 DNA follows: TGTGCCAGCAGCACCCGGGACAGGGGGCATAGTGTTGGTGATTCACCCCTCCACTTT. V usage is TRBV5-6 and J usage is TRBJ1-6; TRBD1 matches at 12 bases. The length of the CDR3 is 19 residues. CDR1 and CDR2 from the germline V gene are SGHDT and YYEEEE. With 4 bases clipped from V and 8 bases from J, the junction kept 16 bases outside the gene matches.

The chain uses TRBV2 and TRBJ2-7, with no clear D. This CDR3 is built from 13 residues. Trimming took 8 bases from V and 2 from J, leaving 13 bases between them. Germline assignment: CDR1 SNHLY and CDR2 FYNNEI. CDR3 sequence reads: CASSQTPTYEQYF. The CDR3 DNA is TGTGCCAGCTCTCAAACTCCCACCTACGAGCAGTACTTC.

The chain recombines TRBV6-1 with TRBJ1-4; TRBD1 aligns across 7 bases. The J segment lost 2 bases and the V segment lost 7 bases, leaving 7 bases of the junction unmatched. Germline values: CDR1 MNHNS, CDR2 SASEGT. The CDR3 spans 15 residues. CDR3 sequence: CASTRNRGTNEKLFF. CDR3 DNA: TGTGCCAGCACCCGCAACAGGGGCACTAATGAAAAACTGTTTTTT.

As DNA, the CDR3 is TGTGCCAGCAGTCCGGGGACTAGCTTAGGCGGGGAGCTGTTTTTT. Amino acid sequence: CASSPGTSLGGELFF. V gene TRBV6-5 combines with J gene TRBJ2-2; 9 bases match TRBD2. Germline loops: CDR1 MNHEY, CDR2 SVGAGI. The CDR3 runs to 15 residues. V shed 5 bases, J shed 7 bases, and the junction held 8 bases outside the gene matches.

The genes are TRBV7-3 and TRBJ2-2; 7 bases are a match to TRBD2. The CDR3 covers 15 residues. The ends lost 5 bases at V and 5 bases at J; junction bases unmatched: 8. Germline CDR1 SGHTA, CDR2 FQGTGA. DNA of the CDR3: TGTGCCAGCAGCGCGGGGGTAGGGGTGACCGGGGAGCTGTTTTTT. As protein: CASSAGVGVTGELFF.

DNA for the CDR3: TGCGCCAGCAGCGCAGGCACAGCAGGGCCCAATGAGCAGTTCTTC. Amino acids: CASSAGTAGPNEQFF. The chain links TRBV4-3 to TRBJ2-1; D may be TRBD1 (5 bases). The germline V gene has CDR1 LGHNA and CDR2 YSLEER. Trimming took off 5 bases at V and 6 bases at J, with 17 bases between the two ends. This CDR3 contains 15 residues.

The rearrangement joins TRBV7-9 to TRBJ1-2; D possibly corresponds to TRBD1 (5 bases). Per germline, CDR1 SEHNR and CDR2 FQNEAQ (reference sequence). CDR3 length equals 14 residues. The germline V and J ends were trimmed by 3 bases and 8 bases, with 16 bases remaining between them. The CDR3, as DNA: TGTGCCAGCAGCTTTGCGACAGAATCTTACGGCTACACCTTC. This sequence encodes CASSFATESYGYTF.

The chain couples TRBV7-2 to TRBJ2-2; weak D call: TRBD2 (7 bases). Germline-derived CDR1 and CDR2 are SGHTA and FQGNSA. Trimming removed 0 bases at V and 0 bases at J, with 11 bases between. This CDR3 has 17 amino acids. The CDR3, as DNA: TGTGCCAGCAGCTTAGCGCTGGGGGGGCCGAACACCGGGGAGCTGTTTTTT. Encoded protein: CASSLALGGPNTGELFF.

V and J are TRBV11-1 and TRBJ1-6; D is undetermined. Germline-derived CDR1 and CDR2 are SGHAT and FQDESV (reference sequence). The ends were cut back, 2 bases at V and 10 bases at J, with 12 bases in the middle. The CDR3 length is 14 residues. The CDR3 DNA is TGTGCCAGCAGCTTATTGGCTACGGGGTCACCCCTCCACTTT. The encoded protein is CASSLLATGSPLHF.

For the CDR3, the DNA is TGTGCCAGCAGTGAGGCGGGGGTTAGCAATCAGCCCCAGCATTTT. Amino acid sequence: CASSEAGVSNQPQHF. This chain joins TRBV6-1 and TRBJ1-5; a possible D gene is TRBD1 (5 bases). The CDR3 consists of 15 residues. The germline CDR1 and CDR2 sequences are MNHNS and SASEGT. Trimming shortened V by 3 bases and J by 0 bases, and 9 bases separated the two germline ends.

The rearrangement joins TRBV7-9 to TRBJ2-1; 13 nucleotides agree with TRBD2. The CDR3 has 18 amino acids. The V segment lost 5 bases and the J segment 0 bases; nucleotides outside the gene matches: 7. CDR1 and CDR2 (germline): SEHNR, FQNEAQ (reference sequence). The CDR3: CASSPKTSGGPSYNEQFF. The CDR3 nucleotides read TGTGCCAGCAGCCCAAAGACTAGCGGGGGGCCCTCCTACAATGAGCAGTTCTTC.

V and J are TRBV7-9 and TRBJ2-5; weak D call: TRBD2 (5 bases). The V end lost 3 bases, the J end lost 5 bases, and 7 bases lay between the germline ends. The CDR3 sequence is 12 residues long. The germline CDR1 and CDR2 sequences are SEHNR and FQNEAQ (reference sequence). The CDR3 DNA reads TGTGCCAGCAGCTTTGGCGGGGAGACCCAGTACTTC. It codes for CASSFGGETQYF.

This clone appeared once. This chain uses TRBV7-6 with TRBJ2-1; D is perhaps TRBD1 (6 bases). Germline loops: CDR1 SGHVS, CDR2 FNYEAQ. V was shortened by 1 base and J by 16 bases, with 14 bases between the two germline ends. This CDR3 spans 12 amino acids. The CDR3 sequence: CASSLEGQIAFF. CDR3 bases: TGTGCCAGCAGCTTAGAGGGACAAATAGCTTTCTTC.

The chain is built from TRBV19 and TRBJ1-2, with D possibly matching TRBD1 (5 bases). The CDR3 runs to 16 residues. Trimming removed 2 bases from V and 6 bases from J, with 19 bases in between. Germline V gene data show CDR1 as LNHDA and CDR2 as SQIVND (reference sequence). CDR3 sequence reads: CASSILQGRGWDGYTF. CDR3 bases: TGTGCCAGTAGTATACTCCAGGGTCGCGGTTGGGATGGCTACACCTTC.